This T cell receptor (beta chain) was retrieved from a study of Ad26.COV2.S vaccination and SARS-CoV-2 variants. This CDR3 comprises 16 residues. V was pared by 0 bases and J by 0 bases, with 6 bases between. Germline-derived CDR1 and CDR2 are LNHNV and YYDKDF (reference sequence). Described treatment: 19 received Ad26.COV2.S at low or high dose, single or two shots; five or six received placebo; per-sample allocation not given. Sampling happened 63 days after the first vaccine or placebo injection. Vaccination employed an Ad26 vector expressing the Wuhan-strain SARS-CoV-2 spike. Data came from immunoSEQ multiplex PCR; TCRdb stores just in-frame clones and leaves some out. Of about 400,000 clones listed, about 83% are singletons.

The source of this sequence is a person aged 18-65 years who received the Ad26.COV2.S COVID-19 vaccine or a placebo. Sequenced here: peripheral blood, sampled in a trial of Ad26.COV2.S vaccine versus placebo. J is TRBJ2-6 and V is TRBV15, with D unclear. CDR3: CATSRDLYSGANVLTF. The CDR3 region has the DNA TGTGCCACCAGCAGAGATCTTTACTCTGGGGCCAACGTCCTGACTTTC.